These T cell receptor beta chains were read from a single sample in a study of blood T cell repertoires in COVID-19. The assay was immunoSEQ multiplex PCR, and TCRdb's table has in-frame clones only and misses some. The sample has approximately 310,000 clones; less than 85% are singletons. The source material was PBMCs or T cells enriched from blood (not recorded which). All receptors come from a woman aged 25 to 39 who had been exposed to COVID-19. Both conserved end residues are part of each CDR3. The order of the fields is clone size, J gene, V gene, D gene, CDR3 DNA, CDR3 protein. A D gene is named only where the DNA matches it firmly. Only some rows state a clone size, as once, few, many or a class for expanded clones.

size: .
J: TRBJ1-4
V: TRBV23-1
D: TRBD1
DNA: TGCGCCAGCAGTCAATATTCCGGACAGGTCAATGAAAAACTGTTTTTT
CDR3: CASSQYSGQVNEKLFF

size: .
J: TRBJ2-1
V: TRBV3-1/TRBV3-2
D: TRBD2
DNA: TGTGCCAGCAGCCTTACTAGCGCTAGCTCCTACAATGAGCAGTTCTTC
CDR3: CASSLTSASSYNEQFF

size: .
J: TRBJ2-1
V: TRBV2
D: .
DNA: TGTGCCAGCAACCCCTACGTCAGACTTGGGGAGCAGTTCTTC
CDR3: CASNPYVRLGEQFF

size: once
J: TRBJ2-5
V: TRBV9
D: .
DNA: TGTGCCAGCAGCGTAGCTGACCAAGAGACCCAGTACTTC
CDR3: CASSVADQETQYF

size: .
J: TRBJ1-4
V: TRBV3-1/TRBV3-2
D: .
DNA: TGTGCCAGCAGCATCCCAGGGGAAGAAAAACTGTTTTTT
CDR3: CASSIPGEEKLFF

size: .
J: TRBJ1-2
V: TRBV27
D: .
DNA: TGTGCCAGCAGGAAAGGGGGAGGCTACACCTTC
CDR3: CASRKGGGYTF

size: once
J: TRBJ2-3
V: TRBV10-3
D: TRBD1
DNA: TGTGCCATCAGTGAGTCGACGGACAGGGAGGTCGTATATACAGATACGCAGTATTTT
CDR3: CAISESTDREVVYTDTQYF

size: .
J: TRBJ2-7
V: TRBV7-9
D: TRBD2
DNA: TGTGCCAGCAGCTTAGTTCAGCGGGGGAACGAGCAGTACTTC
CDR3: CASSLVQRGNEQYF

size: once
J: TRBJ1-6
V: TRBV14
D: .
DNA: TGTGCCAGCAGCCAAACGGGAGCCGCTTCACCCCTCCACTTT
CDR3: CASSQTGAASPLHF

size: few
J: TRBJ2-7
V: TRBV7-2
D: TRBD2
DNA: TGTGCCAGCAGCTCCTCAGGGACTAGCGGGGCCCCCGAGCAGTACTTC
CDR3: CASSSSGTSGAPEQYF

size: .
J: TRBJ1-1
V: TRBV9
D: TRBD1
DNA: TGTGCCAGCAGCGTAGGAAGGGGGCGCATGAACACTGAAGCTTTCTTT
CDR3: CASSVGRGRMNTEAFF

size: .
J: TRBJ2-1
V: TRBV9
D: TRBD2
DNA: TGTGCCAGCAGCATGAGCGGGAGTTATAATGAGCAGTTCTTC
CDR3: CASSMSGSYNEQFF